The clone carrying this T cell receptor beta chain was observed a handful of times. The antigen is undetermined. This specimen comes from a study of neoadjuvant anti-PD-1 for oral cavity cancer. Method: immunoSEQ multiplex PCR; TCRdb's copy keeps in-frame clones and lacks some. The sample holds over 1,300 clones; around 48% are singletons and the top ten take roughly 17%. Study observations and caveats: Post-treatment tumors with larger preexisting clones showed more shrinkage.

Sample time point: after neoadjuvant nivolumab, at surgical resection. CDR1 and CDR2 from the germline V gene are SGHDT and YYEEEE. Trimming removed 4 bases at V and 2 bases at J, with 13 bases between. The CDR3 has 14 residues. The sample consisted of tumor tissue, taken after nivolumab (anti-PD-1) treatment. This TCR came from a person aged 35-79 years with oral cavity squamous cell carcinoma. The rearrangement uses TRBV5-6 and TRBJ2-7; TRBD2 might be the D (6 bases). The CDR3 loop is CASSPRTNAYEQYF. In nucleotides, the CDR3 is TGTGCCAGCAGCCCAAGGACTAACGCCTACGAGCAGTACTTC.